One and the same sample provided the 29 T cell receptor beta chains below, sequenced in a study of shared clonotypes between healthy human individuals. Method: immunoSEQ multiplex PCR; TCRdb's copy keeps in-frame clones and lacks some. The sample holds over a million clones, about 96% seen once. Sequenced: naive CD4+ T cells sorted from blood. Subset described: CD45RA+ positively selected. The receptors derive from a young man in good health.

Written as DNA, the CDR3 is TGTGCCAGCAGCCGGACTAGCGGGGACAGCTCCTACAATGAGCAGTTCTTC. The encoded protein is CASSRTSGDSSYNEQFF. The chain employs TRBV7-3 and TRBJ2-1; 12 positions match TRBD2. V lost 5 bases and J lost 0; bases outside the gene matches: 5. This CDR3 is built from 17 residues. CDR1 and CDR2 from the germline V gene are SGHTA and FQGTGA.

V gene TRBV27 combines with J gene TRBJ2-7; 8 bases are a match to TRBD2. The CDR3 consists of 14 residues. V lost 9 bases and J lost 4; bases outside the gene matches: 11. The germline V gene has CDR1 MNHEY and CDR2 SMNVEV (reference sequence). The CDR3, as DNA: TGTGCCAGGGGACCGGGACTAGGGAGGTACGAGCAGTACTTC. As protein: CARGPGLGRYEQYF.

CDR3 DNA: TGTGCCAGCACCTCTTTCGCGGGAGAGCAAGAGACCCAGTACTTC. This encodes CASTSFAGEQETQYF. The gene calls are TRBV18 and TRBJ2-5; 7 positions agree with TRBD2. Germline lookup yields CDR1 KGHSH and CDR2 LQKENI. The CDR3 covers 15 residues. The J segment lost 2 bases and the V segment lost 8 bases, leaving 11 bases of the junction unmatched.

The rearrangement links TRBV2 to TRBJ1-5; a possible D gene is TRBD1 (5 bases). Between the trimmed V and J ends, which lost 4 bases and 4 bases, there was a span of 11 bases. Germline CDR1 reads SNHLY; CDR2 reads FYNNEI. This CDR3 is built from 14 residues. CDR3: CASSVGAENQPQHF. CDR3 in DNA: TGTGCCAGCAGTGTAGGGGCGGAGAATCAGCCCCAGCATTTT.

This clone was detected only once. V is TRBV7-8 and J is TRBJ2-3, with 10 nucleotides matching TRBD2. Germline assignment: CDR1 SGHVS and CDR2 FQNEAQ. The CDR3 is made up of 18 amino acids. Trimming at V came to 5 bases and at J to 2 bases, leaving 13 bases not matched to a gene. CDR3 protein: CASSLRSTSGLITDTQYF. The CDR3 coding sequence is TGTGCCAGCAGCCTACGATCGACTAGCGGGCTTATCACAGATACGCAGTATTTT.

This chain links TRBV5-4 with TRBJ2-7, with D hard to call. The CDR3 extends over 13 amino acids. V lost 4 bases and J lost 5, with 13 bases in between. Per germline, CDR1 SGHNT and CDR2 YYREEE (reference sequence). The CDR3 sequence: CASSPIQTNEQYF. In DNA, the CDR3 is TGTGCCAGCAGCCCAATCCAGACAAACGAGCAGTACTTC. The variable domain in full, completed from reference TRBV5-4 and TRBJ2-7, reads ETGVTQSPTHLIKTRGQQVTLRCSSQSGHNTVSWYQQALGQGPQFIFQYYREEENGRGNFPPRFSGLQFPNYSSELNVNALELDDSALYLCASSPIQTNEQYFGPGTRLTVT.

The rearrangement links TRBV19 to TRBJ2-2, with D unclear. The CDR3 sequence is 12 residues long. Trimming shortened V by 5 bases and J by 6 bases, and 7 bases separated the two germline ends. The V gene's germline CDR1 is LNHDA and CDR2 SQIVND (reference sequence). CDR3 protein: CASSFHSGELFF. The CDR3 coding sequence is TGTGCCAGTAGTTTCCATTCCGGGGAGCTGTTTTTT.

This chain connects TRBV11-2 to TRBJ2-7; no clear D. The CDR3 covers 13 residues. The V gene's germline CDR1 is SGHAT and CDR2 FQNNGV. V was pared by 5 bases and J by 2 bases, with 10 bases between. CDR3 nucleotides: TGTGCCAGCAGCACCAGTGGGCCCTACGAGCAGTACTTC. This translates into CASSTSGPYEQYF.

As to this clone: This sample also contains other DNA sequences that code for the same CDR3. The rearrangement links TRBV18 to TRBJ2-1; D may match TRBD1 or TRBD2 (6 bases each). The V end lost 3 bases, the J end lost 4 bases, and 13 bases lay between the germline ends. The CDR3 consists of 15 residues. The germline CDR1 and CDR2 sequences are KGHSH and LQKENI. CDR3: CASSPRGAAYNEQFF. Written as DNA, the CDR3 is TGTGCCAGCTCACCGAGGGGGGCGGCTTACAATGAGCAGTTCTTC.

Points on this clone: The same CDR3 also results from other DNA sequences found in this sample. This chain joins TRBV7-2 and TRBJ2-5; D is undetermined. The CDR3 length is 11 residues. Trimming shortened V by 4 bases and J by 3 bases, and 3 bases separated the two germline ends. Germline CDR1 and CDR2: SGHTA and FQGNSA. The CDR3 spells CASSSKETQYF. CDR3 nucleotide sequence: TGTGCCAGCAGCTCCAAAGAGACCCAGTACTTC.

The V and J genes are TRBV15 and TRBJ1-2, with a possible D match to TRBD1 (5 bases). Trimming took 5 bases from V and 3 from J, leaving 13 bases between them. Germline V gene sequence: CDR1 LNHNV, CDR2 YYDKDF (reference sequence). The CDR3 contains 14 residues. The chain's CDR3 is CATSEQGHYYGYTF. For the CDR3, the DNA is TGTGCCACCAGCGAGCAGGGCCACTACTATGGCTACACCTTC.

This chain links TRBV18 with TRBJ1-1, with D tentatively TRBD1 (5 bases). The CDR3 totals 15 residues. In germline, CDR1 is KGHSH, CDR2 LQKENI. V lost 0 bases to trimming and J lost 1 base, with 9 bases between them. CDR3 sequence: CASSPPLGENTEAFF. CDR3 in DNA: TGTGCCAGCTCACCACCCCTAGGGGAGAACACTGAAGCTTTCTTT.

This clone was observed a few times. CDR3 amino acids: CASSPWPAETQYF. CDR3 coding DNA: TGTGCCAGCTCACCATGGCCGGCCGAGACCCAGTACTTC. This chain joins TRBV18 and TRBJ2-5; D call uncertain. Germline CDR1 is KGHSH and CDR2 is LQKENI. The CDR3 extends over 13 amino acids. With 2 bases removed from V and 5 bases from J, the gap between germline ends came to 9 bases. Full variable domain (rest looked up from reference TRBV18 and TRBJ2-5): NAGVMQNPRHLVRRRGQEARLRCSPMKGHSHVYWYRQLPEEGLKFMVYLQKENIIDESGMPKERFSAEFPKEGPSILRIQQVVRGDSAAYFCASSPWPAETQYFGPGTRLLVL.

The chain combines TRBV27 with TRBJ2-7, with D tentatively TRBD2 (6 bases). Germline assignment: CDR1 MNHEY and CDR2 SMNVEV (reference sequence). This CDR3 region has 14 residues. Trimming took 3 bases from V and 6 from J, leaving 15 bases between them. This CDR3 is CASSFGPGTGEQYF. CDR3 DNA: TGTGCCAGCAGTTTTGGCCCGGGGACTGGCGAGCAGTACTTC.

The chain couples TRBV11-2 to TRBJ2-2; 7 bases align to TRBD2. Germline CDR1 is SGHAT and CDR2 is FQNNGV. The CDR3 has 12 residues. V gave up 7 bases and J gave up 5 bases; unmatched junction bases: 1. CDR3 protein: CASKAGTGELFF. The CDR3 DNA is TGTGCCAGCAAAGCGGGGACCGGGGAGCTGTTTTTT.

This chain uses TRBV7-2 with TRBJ1-4; D is undetermined. CDR3 length equals 13 residues. Trimming removed 8 bases at V and 14 bases at J, with 21 bases between. Per germline, CDR1 SGHTA and CDR2 FQGNSA. The CDR3 DNA sequence: TGTGCCAGCGCGAAAGTCCTGTTGGGAATGCTGTTTTTT. This translates into CASAKVLLGMLFF. Filled out from reference TRBV7-2 and TRBJ1-4, the complete variable domain reads GAGVSQSPSNKVTEKGKDVELRCDPISGHTALYWYRQSLGQGLEFLIYFQGNSAPDKSGLPSDRFSAERTGGSVSTLTIQRTQQEDSAVYLCASAKVLLGMLFFGSGTQLSVL.

The chain uses TRBV29-1 and TRBJ2-7; no firm D call. With 6 bases removed from V and 4 bases from J, the gap between germline ends came to 13 bases. Germline assignment: CDR1 SQVTM and CDR2 ANQGSEA. The CDR3 has 12 amino acids. CDR3 in DNA: TGCAGCGTAAGGCAGGTCGCATACGAGCAGTACTTC. This translates into CSVRQVAYEQYF.

The rearrangement joins TRBV11-2 to TRBJ1-1; 10 bases agree with TRBD1. With 6 bases clipped from V and 4 bases from J, the junction kept 5 bases outside the gene matches. Germline values: CDR1 SGHAT, CDR2 FQNNGV. The CDR3 spans 14 residues. CDR3 protein: CASSFWDRGTEAFF. As DNA, the CDR3 is TGTGCCAGCAGTTTTTGGGACAGGGGCACTGAAGCTTTCTTT. The full variable domain, in which reference TRBV11-2 and TRBJ1-1 provide the parts outside the CDR3, is EAGVAQSPRYKIIEKRQSVAFWCNPISGHATLYWYQQILGQGPKLLIQFQNNGVVDDSQLPKDRFSAERLKGVDSTLKIQPAKLEDSAVYLCASSFWDRGTEAFFGQGTRLTVV.

V gene TRBV7-2 combines with J gene TRBJ1-5; a weak D match, TRBD1 (6 bases). Trimming stripped 1 base from V and 1 base from J, with 11 bases between. Germline V gives CDR1 SGHTA, CDR2 FQGNSA. The CDR3 length is 16 residues. This CDR3 is CASSLDSGTSNQPQHF. In DNA form, the CDR3 reads TGTGCCAGCAGCTTAGACTCCGGGACAAGCAATCAGCCCCAGCATTTT. Full variable domain (missing parts from reference TRBV7-2 and TRBJ1-5): GAGVSQSPSNKVTEKGKDVELRCDPISGHTALYWYRQSLGQGLEFLIYFQGNSAPDKSGLPSDRFSAERTGGSVSTLTIQRTQQEDSAVYLCASSLDSGTSNQPQHFGDGTRLSIL.

The rearrangement joins TRBV18 to TRBJ2-1; 8 nucleotides agree with TRBD1. This CDR3 contains 15 residues. The ends lost 8 bases at V and 2 bases at J; junction bases unmatched: 8. Germline CDR1 reads KGHSH; CDR2 reads LQKENI. The DNA for the CDR3 is TGTGCCAGCACACGGAACAGGGGGGCCTACAATGAGCAGTTCTTC. This sequence encodes CASTRNRGAYNEQFF. The full variable domain, with the rest looked up from reference TRBV18 and TRBJ2-1, is NAGVMQNPRHLVRRRGQEARLRCSPMKGHSHVYWYRQLPEEGLKFMVYLQKENIIDESGMPKERFSAEFPKEGPSILRIQQVVRGDSAAYFCASTRNRGAYNEQFFGPGTRLTVL.

This chain uses TRBV6-6 with TRBJ1-5; 9 bases line up with TRBD1. CDR3 length: 13 amino acids. Looked up from germline, CDR1 is MNHNY and CDR2 is SVGAGI (reference sequence). The J segment lost 10 bases and the V segment lost 7 bases, leaving 8 bases of the junction unmatched. CDR3 in amino acids: CASNLQGASPQHF. The CDR3 DNA sequence: TGTGCCAGCAATCTACAGGGGGCGAGCCCCCAGCATTTT.

This chain connects TRBV6-4 to TRBJ1-2; D remains ambiguous. Deletions cut 0 bases from V and 8 bases from J, with 10 bases between. The germline CDR1 and CDR2 sequences are MRHNA and SNTAGT. The CDR3 totals 13 residues. CDR3 DNA sequence: TGTGCCAGCAGTGACTCTGGCCGGAGGGGCTACACCTTC. This gives the protein CASSDSGRRGYTF.

The chain couples TRBV5-1 to TRBJ2-5, with 14 bases fitting TRBD2. The CDR3 spans 22 residues. The V segment lost 4 bases and the J segment 2 bases; nucleotides outside the gene matches: 22. Germline CDR1 is SGHRS and CDR2 is YFSETQ. Here the CDR3 reads CASSLGQSRGPGLAGVQETQYF. The DNA of the CDR3 is TGCGCCAGCAGCCTCGGACAGTCACGAGGCCCGGGACTAGCGGGAGTTCAAGAGACCCAGTACTTC. The complete variable domain, with remaining parts taken from reference TRBV5-1 and TRBJ2-5, reads KAGVTQTPRYLIKTRGQQVTLSCSPISGHRSVSWYQQTPGQGLQFLFEYFSETQRNKGNFPGRFSGRQFSNSRSEMNVSTLELGDSALYLCASSLGQSRGPGLAGVQETQYFGPGTRLLVL.

This sequence joins TRBV7-9 and TRBJ1-1; TRBD1 matches 7 bases. The CDR3 is 15 amino acids. J lost 2 bases, V lost 5 bases, and 8 bases had no gene match. The germline gives CDR1 SEHNR, CDR2 FQNEAQ (reference sequence). The CDR3 DNA follows: TGTGCCAGCAGCCCGCAAGGGACAGCCAACACTGAAGCTTTCTTT. This codes for CASSPQGTANTEAFF.

The chain employs TRBV29-1 and TRBJ2-3; possible D gene TRBD2, 5 bases. This CDR3 is built from 12 residues. Per germline, CDR1 SQVTM and CDR2 ANQGSEA. Trimming stripped 6 bases from V and 5 bases from J, with 12 bases between. CDR3 sequence (DNA): TGCAGCGTCGCACTAGGTCAAGATACGCAGTATTTT. Its translation is CSVALGQDTQYF.

The chain combines TRBV30 with TRBJ1-1, with TRBD1 as a possible D gene (6 bases). This CDR3 contains 16 residues. The V end was cut by 5 bases, the J end by 1 base, with 20 bases between. Per the germline V gene, CDR1 is GTSNPN and CDR2 is SVGIG (reference sequence). This CDR3 reads CAWVALGGPANTEAFF. The CDR3 DNA sequence: TGTGCCTGGGTTGCCCTGGGGGGGCCAGCGAACACTGAAGCTTTCTTT. Full variable domain (outside the CDR3, taken from reference TRBV30 and TRBJ1-1): SQTIHQWPATLVQPVGSPLSLECTVEGTSNPNLYWYRQAAGRGLQLLFYSVGIGQISSEVPQNLSASRPQDRQFILSSKKLLLSDSGFYLCAWVALGGPANTEAFFGQGTRLTVV.

The chain joins TRBV5-1 to TRBJ1-1, with 7 bases fitting TRBD1. Per the germline V gene, CDR1 is SGHRS and CDR2 is YFSETQ. The CDR3 sequence is 14 residues long. V lost 3 bases and J lost 3; bases outside the gene matches: 5. The CDR3 here is CASSYQGVDTEAFF. The CDR3 nucleotides read TGCGCCAGCAGCTATCAGGGGGTCGACACTGAAGCTTTCTTT.

The V call is TRBV7-2, the J call TRBJ2-2, with TRBD2 matching 8 bases. Trimming at V came to 5 bases and at J to 0 bases, leaving 2 bases not matched to a gene. The V gene's germline CDR1 is SGHTA and CDR2 FQGNSA. The CDR3 totals 15 residues. CDR3 nucleotide sequence: TGTGCCAGCAGCCTTAGCGGGACGAACACCGGGGAGCTGTTTTTT. Amino acid sequence: CASSLSGTNTGELFF.

This clone was observed once. This rearrangement joins TRBV28 to TRBJ2-7, with 9 bases fitting TRBD1. The germline gives CDR1 MDHEN, CDR2 SYDVKM. With V trimmed by 4 bases and J by 9 bases, 13 bases remained unmatched. The CDR3 runs to 15 residues. The CDR3 here is CASSSSGTGREGQYF. The CDR3, as DNA: TGTGCCAGCAGTTCGTCCGGGACAGGGAGGGAGGGGCAGTACTTC.